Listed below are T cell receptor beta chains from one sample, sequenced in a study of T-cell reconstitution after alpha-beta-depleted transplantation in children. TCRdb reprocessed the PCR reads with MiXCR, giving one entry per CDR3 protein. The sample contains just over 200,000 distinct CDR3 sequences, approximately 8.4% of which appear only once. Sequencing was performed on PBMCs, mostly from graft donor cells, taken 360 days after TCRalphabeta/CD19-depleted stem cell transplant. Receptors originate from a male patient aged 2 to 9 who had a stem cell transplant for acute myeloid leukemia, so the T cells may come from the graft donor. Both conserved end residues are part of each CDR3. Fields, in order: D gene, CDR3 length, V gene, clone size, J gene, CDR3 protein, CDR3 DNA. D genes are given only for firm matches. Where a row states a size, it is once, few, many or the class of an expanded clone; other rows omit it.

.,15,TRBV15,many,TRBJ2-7,CATSRDTQSSYEQYF,TGTGCCACCAGCAGAGATACACAGAGCTCCTACGAGCAGTACTTC
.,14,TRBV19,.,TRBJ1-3,CASIPQGSGNTIYF,TGTGCCAGTATCCCGCAGGGCTCTGGAAACACCATATATTTT
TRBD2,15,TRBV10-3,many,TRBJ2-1,CAIRDSGRLVNEQFF,TGTGCCATCAGAGATAGCGGGAGACTCGTGAATGAGCAGTTCTTC
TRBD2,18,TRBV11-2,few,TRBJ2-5,CASSFGLAGVFGRETQYF,TGTGCCAGCAGCTTTGGACTAGCGGGAGTCTTTGGCCGAGAGACCCAGTACTTC
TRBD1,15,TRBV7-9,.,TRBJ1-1,CASSARQGMNTEAFF,TGTGCCAGCAGCGCCCGACAGGGCATGAACACTGAAGCTTTCTTT
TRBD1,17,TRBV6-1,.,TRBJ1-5,CASSPDRGWISNQPQHF,TGTGCCAGCAGTCCAGACAGGGGTTGGATTAGCAATCAGCCCCAGCATTTT
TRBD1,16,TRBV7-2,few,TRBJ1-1,CASSLTIGQEKTEAFF,TGTGCCAGCAGCTTAACAATAGGACAGGAGAAAACTGAAGCTTTCTTT
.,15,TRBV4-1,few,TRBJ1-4,CASSQAHSSGVKLFF,TGCGCCAGCAGCCAAGCCCATTCGTCGGGAGTAAAACTGTTTTTT
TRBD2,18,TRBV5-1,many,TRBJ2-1,CASSLALIAGGPQNEQFF,TGCGCCAGCAGCCTGGCCCTAATAGCGGGGGGGCCGCAGAATGAGCAGTTCTTC
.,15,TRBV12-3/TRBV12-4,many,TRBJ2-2,CASSVRDGDTGELFF,TGTGCCAGCAGTGTCCGGGACGGCGACACCGGGGAGCTGTTTTTT
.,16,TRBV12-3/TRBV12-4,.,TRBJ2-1,CASSSTLGTRVDEQFF,TGTGCCAGCAGCAGTACACTCGGGACCCGGGTGGATGAGCAGTTCTTC
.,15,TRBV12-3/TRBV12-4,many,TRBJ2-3,CASSLEGGGTDTQYF,TGTGCCAGCAGTTTAGAGGGGGGCGGCACAGATACGCAGTATTTT